One sample yielded the 9 T cell receptor beta chains listed below, sequenced in a study of cytomegalovirus exposure and HLA in healthy donors. 13 Jbeta primers and 60 Vbeta primers were used for the PCR. The repertoire was sequenced with immunoSEQ multiplex PCR; TCRdb's copy has only in-frame clones and lacks some. The profile covers roughly 200,000 clones, with 80% to 85% appearing a single time and roughly 0.7% taken by the ten largest. Sequencing input: PBMCs. Receptor source: a boy between 2 and 10 years old in good health and CMV-seronegative.

The chain is built from TRBV5-4 and TRBJ2-7, with D possibly being TRBD1 (5 bases). This CDR3 has 13 residues. Trimming took 3 bases from V and 7 from J, leaving 14 bases between them. Germline-derived CDR1 and CDR2 are SGHNT and YYREEE (reference sequence). CDR3 in DNA: TGTGCCAGCAGCTGGGGCCCAAACGAAGAGCAGTACTTC. Amino acids: CASSWGPNEEQYF.

This clone has only a few counts. This sequence joins TRBV19 and TRBJ1-1, with D possibly TRBD1 on 5 matching bases. V dropped 7 bases and J dropped 0 bases, with 9 bases sitting between them. Germline-derived CDR1 and CDR2 are LNHDA and SQIVND (reference sequence). The CDR3 loop spans 13 amino acids. The CDR3 here is CASTTGLNTEAFF. The DNA for the CDR3 is TGTGCCAGTACCACAGGCCTGAACACTGAAGCTTTCTTT.

As DNA, the CDR3 is TGTGCCAGCAGTTACTCCAGGGAAAGTCAGCCCCAGCATTTT. This codes for CASSYSRESQPQHF. This rearrangement joins TRBV6-6 to TRBJ1-5; TRBD1 is a possible D gene (5 bases). V lost 0 bases and J 6 bases, leaving 9 bases between the germline ends. Germline values: CDR1 MNHNY, CDR2 SVGAGI (reference sequence). This CDR3 has 14 residues.

This clone was detected a few times. The chain is built from TRBV10-3 and TRBJ1-5; D remains unclear. The length of the CDR3 is 17 residues. CDR1 ENHRY and CDR2 SYGVKD come from the germline V gene. With 3 bases removed from V and 0 bases from J, the gap between germline ends came to 15 bases. As DNA, the CDR3 is TGTGCCATCAGTGATCAACGAGGAGAGTATAGCAATCAGCCCCAGCATTTT. As protein: CAISDQRGEYSNQPQHF.

With respect to this clone: This sample also contains other DNA sequences that code for the same CDR3. The CDR3: CASSRTSGSYNEQFF. DNA of the CDR3: TGTGCCAGTAGTCGGACTAGCGGGAGCTACAATGAGCAGTTCTTC. The rearrangement joins TRBV19 to TRBJ2-1; 13 bases map to TRBD2. CDR1 and CDR2 (germline): LNHDA, SQIVND (reference sequence). V was clipped by 5 bases and J by 3 bases; unmatched bases: 1. The CDR3 has 15 residues.

The V and J genes are TRBV27 and TRBJ1-2; 8 nucleotides line up with TRBD1. V shed 6 bases and J 8 bases; nucleotides not matched to a gene: 8. The CDR3 contains 13 residues. From germline, CDR1 is MNHEY and CDR2 SMNVEV (reference sequence). CDR3 in DNA: TGTGCCAGCAGACCACAGGGGGTTGAGGGCTACACCTTC. This codes for CASRPQGVEGYTF.

The chain has TRBV7-8 and TRBJ2-7; D is unclear. From germline, CDR1 is SGHVS and CDR2 FQNEAQ. CDR3 length equals 13 residues. The germline V and J ends were trimmed by 3 bases and 6 bases, with 12 bases remaining between them. CDR3 DNA sequence: TGTGCCAGCAGCTTGCCGTCCGGGTGCGAGCAGTACTTC. Amino acids: CASSLPSGCEQYF.

This chain uses TRBV29-1 with TRBJ2-3; possible D gene TRBD2, 6 bases. Germline assignment: CDR1 SQVTM and CDR2 ANQGSEA. Trimming removed 1 base at V and 2 bases at J, with 10 bases between. The CDR3 is made up of 14 amino acids. Written as DNA, the CDR3 is TGCAGCGTTGAAGGGGACTCTCTCACAGATACGCAGTATTTT. Amino acid sequence: CSVEGDSLTDTQYF.

The chain joins TRBV29-1 to TRBJ2-3; 10 bases map to TRBD2. V lost 6 bases and J lost 1; bases outside the gene matches: 7. The CDR3 totals 15 residues. The V gene's germline CDR1 is SQVTM and CDR2 ANQGSEA. CDR3 region: CSVDPTSGGTDTQYF. CDR3 bases: TGCAGCGTGGACCCCACTAGCGGGGGCACAGATACGCAGTATTTT.